Detailed here is one T cell receptor beta chain. What it binds is unknown. The sample is drawn from a study of graft-versus-host responses after intestinal transplantation. This table comes from immunoSEQ multiplex PCR, and its TCRdb copy is limited to in-frame clones, with some not included. The sample carries about 94,000 clones, roughly 90% recorded once. Germline assignment: CDR1 LNHDA and CDR2 SQIVND (reference sequence). Trimming shortened V by 0 bases and J by 6 bases, and 12 bases separated the two germline ends. The CDR3 spans 15 residues. The rearrangement joins TRBV19 to TRBJ1-5; tentatively, D is TRBD1 (5 bases). Source: unstimulated CD8+ T cells sorted from spleen or lymph node cells, taken before intestinal transplant. This sequence was found in a human donor who received an intestinal transplant. The CDR3: CASSIDWGGSQPQHF. The CDR3 DNA follows: TGTGCCAGTAGTATAGATTGGGGGGGTTCTCAGCCCCAGCATTTT.